Following are 6 T cell receptor beta chains from one sample sequenced in a study of blood T cell repertoires in COVID-19. The assay was immunoSEQ multiplex PCR, and TCRdb's table has in-frame clones only and misses some. The sample lists more than 85,000 clones, less than 85% occurring once. Material for sequencing was peripheral blood. The receptor source for this set is a human donor in a cohort sampled during active or convalescent COVID-19.

The chain couples TRBV5-4 to TRBJ2-7; weak D call: TRBD1 (6 bases). Per germline, CDR1 SGHNT and CDR2 YYREEE (reference sequence). The CDR3 extends over 14 amino acids. Trimming shortened V by 0 bases and J by 3 bases, and 10 bases separated the two germline ends. The CDR3 DNA is TGTGCCAGCAGCTTGGCCCTGGACAGCTACGAGCAGTACTTC. Protein product: CASSLALDSYEQYF.

The CDR3 protein is CASSPQERSFDEQFF. For the CDR3, the DNA is TGTGCCAGCTCACCACAGGAACGGAGTTTCGATGAGCAGTTCTTC. The V and J genes are TRBV18 and TRBJ2-1; D remains ambiguous. Germline CDR1 reads KGHSH; CDR2 reads LQKENI. Trimming stripped 1 base from V and 8 bases from J, with 15 bases between. CDR3 length: 15 residues. Complete variable domain (other parts from reference TRBV18 and TRBJ2-1): NAGVMQNPRHLVRRRGQEARLRCSPMKGHSHVYWYRQLPEEGLKFMVYLQKENIIDESGMPKERFSAEFPKEGPSILRIQQVVRGDSAAYFCASSPQERSFDEQFFGPGTRLTVL.

The genes are TRBV30 and TRBJ1-4; 9 bases are shared with TRBD1. Germline trimming cut 5 bases from V and 3 bases from J; bases unmatched to any gene: 10. Germline CDR1 and CDR2: GTSNPN and SVGIG (reference sequence). The CDR3 extends over 16 amino acids. The CDR3 bases are TGTGCCTGGGGACCGGGACAGGGAAGACCTAATGAAAAACTGTTTTTT. The encoded protein is CAWGPGQGRPNEKLFF. Full variable domain (remainder filled in from reference TRBV30 and TRBJ1-4): SQTIHQWPATLVQPVGSPLSLECTVEGTSNPNLYWYRQAAGRGLQLLFYSVGIGQISSEVPQNLSASRPQDRQFILSSKKLLLSDSGFYLCAWGPGQGRPNEKLFFGSGTQLSVL.

This clone was seen only a few times. The chain links TRBV11-2 to TRBJ1-1; 7 bases agree with TRBD1. This CDR3 comprises 14 residues. Looked up from germline, CDR1 is SGHAT and CDR2 is FQNNGV. With V trimmed by 5 bases and J by 7 bases, 10 bases remained unmatched. The CDR3 is CASSPGTAKYEAFF. The CDR3 DNA is TGTGCCAGCAGCCCCGGGACAGCTAAATATGAAGCTTTCTTT.

The chain couples TRBV12-3 or TRBV12-4 to TRBJ2-7, with TRBD1 matching over 7 bases. The CDR3 extends over 13 amino acids. V dropped 7 bases and J dropped 4; count of bases not matched to a gene: 7. CDR3 sequence reads: CASTRQGPYEQYF. The CDR3 nucleotides read TGTGCCAGCACTCGACAGGGACCGTACGAGCAGTACTTC.

The chain links TRBV5-1 to TRBJ2-5; D perhaps matches TRBD1 (5 bases). The CDR3 spans 13 residues. The ends were cut back, 10 bases at V and 2 bases at J, with 15 bases in the middle. Germline V gene data show CDR1 as SGHRS and CDR2 as YFSETQ. The CDR3 is CACRDRNQETQYF. The CDR3 nucleotides read TGCGCCTGCCGTGACAGAAATCAAGAGACCCAGTACTTC. The complete variable domain, with remaining parts taken from reference TRBV5-1 and TRBJ2-5, reads KAGVTQTPRYLIKTRGQQVTLSCSPISGHRSVSWYQQTPGQGLQFLFEYFSETQRNKGNFPGRFSGRQFSNSRSEMNVSTLELGDSALYLCACRDRNQETQYFGPGTRLLVL.